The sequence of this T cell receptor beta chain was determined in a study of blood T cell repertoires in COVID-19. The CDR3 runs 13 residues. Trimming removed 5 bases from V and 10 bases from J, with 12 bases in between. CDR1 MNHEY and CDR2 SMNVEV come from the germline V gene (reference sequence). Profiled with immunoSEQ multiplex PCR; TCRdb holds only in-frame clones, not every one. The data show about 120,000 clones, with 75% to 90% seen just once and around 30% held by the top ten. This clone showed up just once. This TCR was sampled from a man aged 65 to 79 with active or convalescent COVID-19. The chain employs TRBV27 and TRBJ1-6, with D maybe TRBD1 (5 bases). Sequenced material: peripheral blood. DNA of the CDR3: TGTGCCAGCAGTCCAGGGTATCAATCACCCCTCCACTTT. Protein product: CASSPGYQSPLHF.